Listed here are 4 T cell receptor beta chains from one sample, sequenced in a study of PD-L1 blockade in urothelial cancer. Sequenced by immunoSEQ multiplex PCR; TCRdb stores in-frame clones only, minus some. The sample has about 38,000 clones, about 82% seen once. Stated time point: pretreatment peripheral blood. The sample was PBMCs, taken around atezolizumab (anti-PD-L1) treatment. These receptors originate from a man older than 75 with urothelial cancer.

The rearrangement joins TRBV9 to TRBJ2-3, with 12 positions matching TRBD2. V lost 0 bases to trimming and J lost 0 bases; unmatched junction nucleotides: 5. CDR1 is SGDLS, CDR2 YYNGEE, per germline. The CDR3 covers 18 residues. CDR3 coding DNA: TGTGCCAGCAGCGTAGGACTAGCGGGAGACCCTAGCACAGATACGCAGTATTTT. It codes for CASSVGLAGDPSTDTQYF.

V usage is TRBV10-3 and J usage is TRBJ2-7; TRBD2 matches at 13 bases. Germline V gene sequence: CDR1 ENHRY, CDR2 SYGVKD. With 10 bases clipped from V and 4 bases from J, the junction kept 13 bases outside the gene matches. The CDR3 runs to 16 residues. The CDR3 region is CATRLAGGHSSYEQYF. CDR3 nucleotides: TGTGCCACCAGACTAGCGGGAGGCCACTCTTCTTACGAGCAGTACTTC.

V usage is TRBV7-2 and J usage is TRBJ2-7; 7 bases match TRBD2. This CDR3 comprises 13 residues. Unmatched junction bases numbered 4, after V lost 5 bases and J lost 3 bases. The V gene's germline CDR1 is SGHTA and CDR2 FQGNSA. The CDR3 loop is CASSRGGSYEQYF. The CDR3 bases are TGTGCCAGCAGCCGGGGCGGGAGCTACGAGCAGTACTTC.

This CDR3 reads CASSQTSGSSYNEQFF. DNA of the CDR3: TGTGCCAGCAGCCAGACTAGCGGGAGCTCCTACAATGAGCAGTTCTTC. The chain uses TRBV11-3 and TRBJ2-1; 12 bases align to TRBD2. Germline-derived CDR1 and CDR2 are SGHNT and YENEEA. Germline trimming cut 5 bases from V and 0 bases from J; bases unmatched to any gene: 2. The CDR3 runs 16 residues.